Given below is one T cell receptor beta chain in context. This clone has at least ten counts. The antigen it recognizes is unknown. A much larger clone sits a single nucleotide away, making a read error possible. The library was made by PCR. Data came from an Illumina HiSeq 4000. High-throughput sequencing was used to profile the CDR3 region of the TCR beta-chain in every patient. In the source study's methods: CDR3 differences across clinicopathological groups were used to build a classifier for discriminating distant-metastatic papillary thyroid cancer patients. The Shannon index was used to measure repertoire diversity, and the Morisita-Horn index was used to measure how similar tumor and blood repertoires were. Clones were called with MiXCR by TCRdb after fastp trimmed the public reads at Q25, and only in-frame beta chains were retained. The V and J calls follow TCRdb's processing rather than the paper's. The sample table contains 10,000 to 15,000 clones; only one count was recorded for under 30% of them. The leading ten clones occupy 3.6% of the sample.

Before undergoing thyroid surgery, none of the patients had been given any kind of treatment. The study retrospectively analysed patient clinical samples collected from about 2012 to 2019 using T-cell receptor beta sequencing. The record originates from a study of metastatic and nonmetastatic thyroid tumors (dated by TCRdb to 2019 to 2021). Concerning the study at large: The researchers compared repertoires between peripheral blood samples and tumor or nodule tissue samples from patients with malignant or benign thyroid disease.

V has 8 bases trimmed and J has 7 bases trimmed; junction bases matching no gene number 16. From a lookup of the germline V gene, CDR1 and CDR2 are MDHEN and SYDVKM. The CDR3 spans 16 residues, from the cysteine through the phenylalanine. Of the read, only the CDR3 DNA is kept; its 48 bases are in frame from base 1. Overall study results and their limits: In both blood and tumor samples, TCR beta diversity was reported to be significantly higher in malignant tumors than in benign nodules.

The sample comprised blood. The rearrangement combines TRBV28 with TRBJ2-5; 10 nucleotides in the junction match TRBD1. This clonotype was sampled from a female donor with papillary thyroid cancer or a benign thyroid nodule (not recorded which). Some clones in this sample may be carry-over from other donors' samples. CDR3 reads: CASVPRGQGVFGTQYF. The DNA reads as follows: TGTGCCAGCGTTCCAAGAGGACAGGGGGTTTTTGGGACCCAGTACTTC.